The T cell receptor (beta chain) described here comes from a study of CXCR3-negative and CXCR3-positive naive CD8 T cells. About this clonotype itself: What it binds is unknown.

Study-level findings and limits: The study found more hydrophobic TRB CDR3s in CXCR3-positive naive cells than in CXCR3-negative naive cells.

UMI labels and 5' RACE were used to prepare the TRB cDNA libraries. TCRdb re-called the 5' RACE reads, yielding one record per CDR3 amino acid sequence without DNA. This sample lists around 65,000 distinct CDR3 sequences; its ten largest clones have 0.55% to 0.8%. The CDR3 covers 14 residues. The germline CDR1 and CDR2 sequences are LGHNA and YSLEER. This TCR derives from a human donor in good health. Some clones in this sample may be carry-over from other donors' samples. V is TRBV4-3 and J is TRBJ2-7. Sequenced: naive CXCR3+ CD8+ T cells from blood. The subset was: CD45RO-CCR7+CD27+CD95- naive CD8+ T cells expressing CXCR3 (TNR3+). CDR3 loop: CASSQEIMGYEQYF.